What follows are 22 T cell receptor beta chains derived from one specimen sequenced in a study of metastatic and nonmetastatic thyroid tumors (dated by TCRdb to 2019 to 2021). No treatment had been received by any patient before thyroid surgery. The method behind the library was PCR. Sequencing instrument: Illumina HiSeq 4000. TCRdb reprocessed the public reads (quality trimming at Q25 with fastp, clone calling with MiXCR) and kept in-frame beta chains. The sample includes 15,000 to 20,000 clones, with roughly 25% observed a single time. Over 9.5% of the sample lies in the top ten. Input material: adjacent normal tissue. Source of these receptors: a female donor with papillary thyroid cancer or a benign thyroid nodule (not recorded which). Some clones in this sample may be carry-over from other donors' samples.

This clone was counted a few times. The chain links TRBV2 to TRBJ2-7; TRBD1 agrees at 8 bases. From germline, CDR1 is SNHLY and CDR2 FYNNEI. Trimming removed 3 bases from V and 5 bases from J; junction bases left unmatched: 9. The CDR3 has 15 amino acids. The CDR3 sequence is CASSEVQGVKNEQYF. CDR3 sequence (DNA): TGTGCCAGCAGTGAGGTACAGGGGGTAAAAAACGAGCAGTACTTC.

The CDR3 DNA is TGTGCCACCAGTGACCCAGGGGATATCGACTATGGCTACACCTTC. It yields the protein CATSDPGDIDYGYTF. This rearrangement joins TRBV24-1 to TRBJ1-2; D may be TRBD1 (6 bases). V was shortened by 4 bases and J by 3 bases, with 14 bases between the two germline ends. This CDR3 is built from 15 residues. Germline V gene lookup returns CDR1 KGHDR and CDR2 SFDVKD.

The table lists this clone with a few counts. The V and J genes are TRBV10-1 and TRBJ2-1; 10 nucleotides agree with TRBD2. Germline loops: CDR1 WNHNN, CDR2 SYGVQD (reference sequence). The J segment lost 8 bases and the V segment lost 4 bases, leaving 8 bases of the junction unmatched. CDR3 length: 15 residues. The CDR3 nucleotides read TGCGCCAGCAGTGTAGCGGGAGGTAAAGGAGATGAGCAGTTCTTC. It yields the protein CASSVAGGKGDEQFF.

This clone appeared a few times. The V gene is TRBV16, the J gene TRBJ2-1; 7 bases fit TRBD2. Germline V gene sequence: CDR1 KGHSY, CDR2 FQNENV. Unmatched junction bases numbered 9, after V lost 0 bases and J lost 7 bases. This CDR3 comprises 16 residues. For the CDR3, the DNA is TGTGCCAGCAGCCAATCGGCTAGCGGAAACCAAAATGAGCAGTTCTTC. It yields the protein CASSQSASGNQNEQFF.

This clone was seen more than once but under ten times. This chain's CDR3 is CASSFGDYYGTYEQYF. The CDR3 DNA is TGTGCCAGCAGTTTTGGGGACTACTACGGCACCTACGAGCAGTACTTC. This sequence joins TRBV27 and TRBJ2-7, with 7 positions matching TRBD2. The CDR3 is 16 residues long. V lost 3 bases to trimming and J lost 2 bases; unmatched junction nucleotides: 10. CDR1 is MNHEY and CDR2 is SMNVEV in the germline V gene (reference sequence).

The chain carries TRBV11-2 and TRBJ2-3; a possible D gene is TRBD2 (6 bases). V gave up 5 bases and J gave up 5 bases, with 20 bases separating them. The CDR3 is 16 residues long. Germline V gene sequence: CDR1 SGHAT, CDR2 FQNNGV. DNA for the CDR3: TGTGCCAGCAGCCCCGTGCGGGACTCGCCTTTAGATACGCAGTATTTT. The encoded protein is CASSPVRDSPLDTQYF.

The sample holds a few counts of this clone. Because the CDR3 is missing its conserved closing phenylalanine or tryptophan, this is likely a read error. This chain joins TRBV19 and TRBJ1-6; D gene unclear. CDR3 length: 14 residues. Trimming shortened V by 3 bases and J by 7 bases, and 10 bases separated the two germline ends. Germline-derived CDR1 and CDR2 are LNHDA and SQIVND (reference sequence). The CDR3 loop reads CASSMSLNNSPLHS. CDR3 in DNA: TGTGCCAGTAGTATGAGCCTAAACAATTCACCCCTCCACTCT.

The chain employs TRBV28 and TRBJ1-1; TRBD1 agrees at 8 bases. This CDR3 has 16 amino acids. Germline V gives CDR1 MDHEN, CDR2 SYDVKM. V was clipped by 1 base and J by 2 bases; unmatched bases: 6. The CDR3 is CASSLFGQGRNTEAFF. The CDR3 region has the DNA TGTGCCAGCAGTTTATTCGGACAGGGAAGAAACACTGAAGCTTTCTTT.

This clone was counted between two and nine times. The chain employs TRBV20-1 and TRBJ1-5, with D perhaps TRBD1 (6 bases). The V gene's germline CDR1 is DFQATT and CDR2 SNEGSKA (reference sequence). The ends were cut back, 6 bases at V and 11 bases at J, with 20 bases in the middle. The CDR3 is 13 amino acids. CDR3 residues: CSAFRGPGTAQHF. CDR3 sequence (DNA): TGCAGTGCATTCAGGGGCCCAGGTACGGCCCAGCATTTT.

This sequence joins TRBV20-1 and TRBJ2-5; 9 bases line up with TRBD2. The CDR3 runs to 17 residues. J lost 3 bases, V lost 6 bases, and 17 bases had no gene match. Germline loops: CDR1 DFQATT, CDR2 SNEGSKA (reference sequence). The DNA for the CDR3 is TGCAGTGCGCTAGCGGTCTCTTATAGCGGGAGTAAAGAGACCCAGTACTTC. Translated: CSALAVSYSGSKETQYF.

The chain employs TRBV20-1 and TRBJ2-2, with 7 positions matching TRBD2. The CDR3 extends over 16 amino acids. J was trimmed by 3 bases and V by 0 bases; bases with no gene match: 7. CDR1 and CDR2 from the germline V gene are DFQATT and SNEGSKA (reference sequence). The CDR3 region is CSARDTWREHTGELFF. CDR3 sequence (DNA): TGCAGTGCTAGAGATACCTGGCGGGAGCACACCGGGGAGCTGTTTTTT.

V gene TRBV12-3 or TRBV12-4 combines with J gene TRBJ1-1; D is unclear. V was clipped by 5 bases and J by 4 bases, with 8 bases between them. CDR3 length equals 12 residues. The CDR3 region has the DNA TGTGCCAGCAGTAGCCGGGGCACTGAAGCTTTCTTT. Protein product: CASSSRGTEAFF.

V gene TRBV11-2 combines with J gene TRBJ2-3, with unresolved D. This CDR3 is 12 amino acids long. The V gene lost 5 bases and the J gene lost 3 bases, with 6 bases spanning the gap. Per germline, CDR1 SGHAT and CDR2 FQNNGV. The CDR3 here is CASSPTTDTQYF. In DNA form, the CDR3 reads TGTGCCAGCAGCCCAACTACAGATACGCAGTATTTT.

CDR3 coding DNA: TGCAGTGCTAGCCCGGCCACCGGGACAGGGGAGCATGGCTACACCTTC. Protein: CSASPATGTGEHGYTF. The V gene is TRBV20-1, the J gene TRBJ1-2, with 10 nucleotides matching TRBD1. The length of the CDR3 is 16 residues. The germline CDR1 and CDR2 sequences are DFQATT and SNEGSKA (reference sequence). V shed 3 bases and J 6 bases; nucleotides not matched to a gene: 13.

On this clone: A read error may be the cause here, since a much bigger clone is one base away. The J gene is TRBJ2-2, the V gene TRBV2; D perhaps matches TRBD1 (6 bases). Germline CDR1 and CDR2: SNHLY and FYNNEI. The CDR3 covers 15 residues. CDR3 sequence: CASSGIQGTTGELLF. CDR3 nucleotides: TGTGCCAGCAGTGGTATACAGGGCACCACCGGGGAGCTGCTTTTT.

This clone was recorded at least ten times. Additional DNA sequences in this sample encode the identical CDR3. The CDR3 sequence is CARRERGYNEQFF. CDR3 in DNA: TGTGCCAGGCGGGAGAGGGGCTACAATGAGCAGTTCTTC. The rearrangement joins TRBV2 to TRBJ2-1, with 7 nucleotides matching TRBD2. The CDR3 spans 13 residues. J lost 3 bases, V lost 9 bases, and 5 bases had no gene match. Germline V lookup: CDR1 SNHLY, CDR2 FYNNEI.

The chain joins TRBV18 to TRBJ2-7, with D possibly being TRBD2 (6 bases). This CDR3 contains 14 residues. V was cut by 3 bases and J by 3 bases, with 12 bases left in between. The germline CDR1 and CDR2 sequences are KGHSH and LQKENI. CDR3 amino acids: CASSPGLANYEQYF. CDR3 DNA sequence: TGTGCCAGCTCACCGGGACTGGCGAACTACGAGCAGTACTTC.

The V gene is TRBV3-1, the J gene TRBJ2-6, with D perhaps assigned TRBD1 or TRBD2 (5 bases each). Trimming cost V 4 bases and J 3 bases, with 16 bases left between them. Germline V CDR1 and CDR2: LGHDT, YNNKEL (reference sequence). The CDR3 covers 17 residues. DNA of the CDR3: TGTGCCAGCAGCCCCCAAACTCGGGGCGATGGGGCCAACGTCCTGACTTTC. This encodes CASSPQTRGDGANVLTF.

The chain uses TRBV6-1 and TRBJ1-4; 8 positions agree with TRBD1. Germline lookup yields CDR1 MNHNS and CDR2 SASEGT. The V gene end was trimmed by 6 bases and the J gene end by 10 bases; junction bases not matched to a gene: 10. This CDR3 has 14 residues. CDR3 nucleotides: TGTGCCAGCAGACAGGGGGGCGGCGATGGAAAACTGTTTTTT. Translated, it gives CASRQGGGDGKLFF.

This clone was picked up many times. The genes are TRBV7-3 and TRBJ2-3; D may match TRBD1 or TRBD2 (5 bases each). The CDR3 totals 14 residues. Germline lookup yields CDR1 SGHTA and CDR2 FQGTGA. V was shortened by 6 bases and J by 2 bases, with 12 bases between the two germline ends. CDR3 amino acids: CASRKMGDTDTQYF. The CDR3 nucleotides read TGTGCCAGCAGAAAAATGGGGGACACAGATACGCAGTATTTT.

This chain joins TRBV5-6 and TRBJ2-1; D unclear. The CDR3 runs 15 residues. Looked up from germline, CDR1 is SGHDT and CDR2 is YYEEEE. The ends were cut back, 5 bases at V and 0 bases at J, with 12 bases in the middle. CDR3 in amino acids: CASSYRLASYNEQFF. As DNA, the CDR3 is TGTGCCAGCAGTTATCGACTCGCCTCCTACAATGAGCAGTTCTTC.

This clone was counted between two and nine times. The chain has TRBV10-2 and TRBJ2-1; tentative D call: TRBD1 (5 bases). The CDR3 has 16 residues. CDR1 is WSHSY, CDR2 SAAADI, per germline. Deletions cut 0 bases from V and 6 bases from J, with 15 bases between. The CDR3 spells CASSESVGAGINEQFF. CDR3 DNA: TGCGCCAGCAGTGAGTCTGTAGGGGCAGGGATCAATGAGCAGTTCTTC.